This T cell receptor (beta chain) is drawn from a study of OX40 agonist ivuxolimab in advanced cancers. CDR3 length equals 15 residues. J was trimmed by 3 bases and V by 1 base; bases with no gene match: 3. Germline loops: CDR1 SGHNT, CDR2 YENEEA. TCRdb's copy holds only in-frame clones and misses some; the assay was immunoSEQ multiplex PCR. The sample carries roughly 71,000 clones, 77% recorded once. V usage is TRBV11-3 and J usage is TRBJ2-3, with 8 bases that match TRBD1. The material sequenced was CD4+ or CD8+ T cells sorted from blood, taken in a trial of the OX40 agonist ivuxolimab. The clonotype comes from an adult with an advanced solid tumor such as melanoma, head and neck, liver or kidney cancer. The CDR3 bases are TGTGCCAGCAGCTTAGGGAGACAGGGGACAGATACGCAGTATTTT. Its translation: CASSLGRQGTDTQYF.